This TCR beta chain comes out of a study of blood T cell repertoires in COVID-19. Only in-frame clones appear in the TCRdb table, and some are missing; sequencing was by immunoSEQ multiplex PCR. The sample yields about 24,000 clones, approximately 86% seen once. The CDR3 has 15 residues. Germline V gene lookup returns CDR1 LNHDA and CDR2 SQIVND (reference sequence). V shed 9 bases and J shed 7 bases, with 24 bases lying between them. V usage is TRBV19 and J usage is TRBJ1-2; possibly TRBD1 for D (5 bases). The TCR comes from a human donor with acute or convalescent COVID-19. The donor label of this sample is uncertain. The specimen sequenced was peripheral blood. The CDR3, as DNA: TGTGCCAGCACCCCGCCTGGGGGGTTTATGGGTGGCTACACCTTC. It translates to CASTPPGGFMGGYTF.